This T cell receptor (beta chain) originates from a study of blood T cells in healthy people across ages (dated by TCRdb to 2014 to 2015). Regarding the research as a whole: Template switching captured roughly one uniquely barcoded TCR beta cDNA molecule per two T cells in model experiments. To avoid experimental bias, donors of different ages were distributed randomly across sequencing lanes. To track age-related changes in TCR beta repertoire diversity, the study relied on deep sequencing normalized with unique cDNA molecular identifiers. Donors were grouped into four age groups: young (average 16 years), middle-aged (around 39), aged (around 66) and long-lived (approximately 75). Two additional independent replicas of 1 million unique cDNA reads from the same blood draw were analyzed for two donors (one aged 18 to 29 and one aged 80 or older). What the work shows at the level of the full study, not this receptor alone: The percentage of naive T cells measured by flow cytometry correlated strongly with observed TCR beta diversity. Compared with the aged group, the long-lived group had more naive CD4+ T cells, fewer expanded clones and increased TCR diversity, a pattern suggesting age selection. As age increased, observed TCR beta diversity per million T cells dropped in a roughly linear way, and a significant reduction was already evident by age 40. Because donor CMV infection status was unknown, age-related changes in expanded clonotypes were potentially confounded. Estimates of total diversity based on one million sequenced T cells were regarded as lower bounds and as underestimates. Because profiling used bulk unsorted PBMCs, naive and antigen-experienced compartments could not be compared conclusively.

This clonotype has more than one count but fewer than ten. Its antigen is not yet known. No base quality values were provided; no much bigger clone lies one nucleotide off. Taken from the germline V gene (reference sequence), the CDR1 and CDR2 loops are SEHNR and FQNEAQ. Between the V and J ends, shortened by 1 base and 4 bases respectively, the junction contains 11 bases. Measured from the cysteine to the phenylalanine, the CDR3 is 16 residues long. The sequence is cut down to CDR3 DNA, 48 bases in frame from base 1. Systemically healthy Caucasian individuals from Russia, 39 in total and aged roughly 6 to 95 years, were included as donors. Approximately 9.7 milliliters of peripheral blood were drawn from each donor into EDTA-treated Vacutainer tubes. Ficoll-Paque density-gradient centrifugation was used to isolate PBMCs, with at least 6 million per sample. Trizol reagent was used to extract total RNA from PBMCs, with at least 5 micrograms per sample. For every donor, flow cytometry on a PBMC aliquot measured the percentage of naive CD45RAhigh/CD27high T cells.

Receptor libraries were prepared by 5' RACE. TCRdb lists the instrument as Illumina HiSeq 2500. A second roughly 7 to 11 cycle PCR used a sample-barcoded 5' primer and a J-beta primer mix. Each TCR beta cDNA molecule received a unique molecular identifier from a template-switch 5' adaptor carrying 12 random nucleotides. Each sample yielded at least 3 million CDR3-containing paired-end reads. The Mint cDNA synthesis kit, primed by a TRBC-specific oligonucleotide, was used to synthesize first-strand cDNA from all RNA. Following uracil-DNA glycosylase treatment, a first 18-cycle PCR with universal primers M1SS and BC2_uni_R was performed on all cDNA. Turning to the authors' computational methods: Each sample was normalized by randomly selecting 1 million high-quality reads, each carrying a distinct molecular identifier. Reads with shared molecular identifiers were discarded instead of being binned into consensus sequences. MiTCR, with a Q25 quality threshold and the strictest error-elimination algorithm, was used for CDR3 identification, clonotype clustering and error correction. A nonparametric unseen species model using Euler transformation provided a lower-bound estimate of total TCR beta diversity. TCRdb applied fastp at Q25 and MiXCR to the public reads, then kept only in-frame beta chains. Rows with a matching CDR3 protein are joined into one entry that keeps the most common DNA and genes. The V and J calls and clone size come from TCRdb's table, not from the authors' own analysis. The sample table holds 790,000 or so distinct CDR3 sequences, of which just over 55% were seen once. The ten largest clones represent about 26% of the sample.

Sequencing was carried out using blood. Recombination connected TRBV7-9 to TRBJ2-6, with the D gene possibly TRBD1 or TRBD2, each one fitting 6 bases. The TCR sequence derives from a man in his forties in good health. The sequenced DNA is TGTGCCAGCAGCTTAGTAGGGGGGACAGGGGCCAACGTCCTGACTTTC. This sequence encodes CASSLVGGTGANVLTF. Beyond the CDR3, the reference TRBV7-9 and TRBJ2-6 genes provide the residues; the full variable domain reads: DTGVSQNPRHKITKRGQNVTFRCDPISEHNRLYWYRQTLGQGPEFLTYFQNEAQLEKSRLLSDRFSAERPKGSFSTLEIQRTEQGDSAMYLCASSLVGGTGANVLTFGAGSRLTVL.